This record concerns one T cell receptor (beta chain) sequence. As yet, its antigen is unknown. These data come from a study of T cells in Graves' hyperthyroidism and ophthalmopathy. Amplified regions were TCR beta CDR3 sequences from RNA transcripts. Using the HTBI primer set, a first-round RT-PCR was run on the TCR CDR3. One entry per CDR3 protein results from TCRdb running MiXCR on the multiplex PCR reads. The table lists around 240,000 distinct CDR3 sequences, 13% to 15% of them singletons. The study's findings and limits: Blood also carried most thyroid clonotypes expanded above 0.001. The model's output predicted ophthalmopathy at a median of around 7 months prior to onset.

The CDR3 is 15 residues long. After removal of 4 bases from V and 5 bases from J, the junction contained 8 bases not matched to a gene. The germline V gene has CDR1 LNHDA and CDR2 SQIVND (reference sequence). Recently diagnosed hyperthyroidism of less than 2 months' duration affected patients aged 18 to 65. Uncontrolled infections, other autoimmune diseases, pregnancy or lactation led to exclusion of patients. This TCR was recovered from a woman aged 40 to 50 with Graves' hyperthyroidism that later progressed to Graves' ophthalmopathy. The chain employs TRBV19 and TRBJ2-1; the match to TRBD2 covers 7 bases. The specimen sequenced was blood. The CDR3 bases are TGTGCCAGTAGTACCCGGGACTACCAACACAATGAGCAGTTCTTC. Translating it yields CASSTRDYQHNEQFF. The variable domain in full, with the rest retrieved from reference TRBV19 and TRBJ2-1, is DGGITQSPKYLFRKEGQNVTLSCEQNLNHDAMYWYRQDPGQGLRLIYYSQIVNDFQKGDIAEGYSVSREKKESFPLTVTSAQKNPTAFYLCASSTRDYQHNEQFFGPGTRLTVL.